The clone carrying this T cell receptor (beta chain) was observed once. The record originates from a study of STAT5B mutations in CD4+ large granular lymphocyte leukemia. Under the authors' procedure: A clonotype over 5% of the repertoire counted as a possible leukemic clone, a few dozen overall. Assay used: immunoSEQ multiplex PCR; TCRdb lists only in-frame clones, some missing. The V and J calls and clone size were taken over from that table, and D and trimming were inferred from the DNA. This table holds approximately 520 clones, approximately 67% found once. Germline V lookup: CDR1 MNHEY, CDR2 SMNVEV (reference sequence). The CDR3 loop spans 17 amino acids. Trimming left V 6 bases short and J 5 bases short, with 25 bases between.

This TCR derives from a woman between 45 and 65 years old with CD4+ T-cell large granular lymphocyte leukemia. The sample was PBMCs. V and J are TRBV27 and TRBJ2-5, with D perhaps given as TRBD1 or TRBD2 (6 bases each). The CDR3: CASRLRGLSGAGETQYF. The CDR3 DNA reads TGTGCCAGCAGGCTTAGGGGGTTATCGGGGGCGGGGGAGACCCAGTACTTC.